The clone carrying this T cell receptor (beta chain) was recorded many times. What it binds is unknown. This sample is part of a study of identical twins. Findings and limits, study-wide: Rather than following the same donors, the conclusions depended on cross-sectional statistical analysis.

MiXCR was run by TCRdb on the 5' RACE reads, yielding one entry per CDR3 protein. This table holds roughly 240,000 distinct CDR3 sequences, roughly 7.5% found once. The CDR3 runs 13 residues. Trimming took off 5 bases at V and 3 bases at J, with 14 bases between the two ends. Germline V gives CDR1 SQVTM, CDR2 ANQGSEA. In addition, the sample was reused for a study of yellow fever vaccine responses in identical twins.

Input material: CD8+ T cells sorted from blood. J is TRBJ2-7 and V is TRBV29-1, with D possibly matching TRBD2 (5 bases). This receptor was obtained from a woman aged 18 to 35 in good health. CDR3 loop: CSVTFGGDYEQYF. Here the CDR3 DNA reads TGCAGCGTTACTTTCGGAGGCGACTACGAGCAGTACTTC.